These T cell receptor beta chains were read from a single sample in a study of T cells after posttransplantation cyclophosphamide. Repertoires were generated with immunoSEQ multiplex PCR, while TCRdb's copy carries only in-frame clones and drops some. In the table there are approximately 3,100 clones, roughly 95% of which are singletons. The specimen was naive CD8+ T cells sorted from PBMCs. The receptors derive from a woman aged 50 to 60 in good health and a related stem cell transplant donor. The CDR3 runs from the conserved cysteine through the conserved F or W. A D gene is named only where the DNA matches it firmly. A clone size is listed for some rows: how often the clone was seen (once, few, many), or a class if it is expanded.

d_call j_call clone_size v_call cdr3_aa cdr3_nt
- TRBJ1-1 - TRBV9 CASSGTRGMNTEAFF TGTGCCAGCAGCGGAACCAGGGGCATGAACACTGAAGCTTTCTTT
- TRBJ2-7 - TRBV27 CASSKNLRETSSYEQYF TGTGCCAGCAGTAAAAACCTTCGGGAAACCAGCTCCTACGAGCAGTACTTC
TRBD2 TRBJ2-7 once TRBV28 CASSSLTSGEQYF TGTGCCAGCAGTTCGCTGACTAGCGGCGAGCAGTACTTC
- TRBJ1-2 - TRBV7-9 CASSLGQGWYGYTF TGTGCCAGCAGCTTAGGGCAGGGATGGTATGGCTACACCTTC
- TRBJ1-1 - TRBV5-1 CASGQSRNTEAFF TGCGCCAGCGGACAGTCCCGGAACACTGAAGCTTTCTTT
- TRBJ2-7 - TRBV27 CASSLSGHYEQYF TGTGCCAGCAGTTTATCGGGCCACTACGAGCAGTACTTC
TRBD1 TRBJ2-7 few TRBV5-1 CASSLEAGGQGYEQYF TGCGCCAGCAGCTTGGAGGCCGGGGGACAGGGGTACGAGCAGTACTTC
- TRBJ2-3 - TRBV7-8 CASSLGWGGGGTDTQYF TGTGCCAGCAGCTTGGGGTGGGGGGGCGGTGGTACAGATACGCAGTATTTT
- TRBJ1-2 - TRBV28 CATLPLQYPGEGGYTF TGTGCCACCCTACCCCTTCAATATCCAGGGGAAGGTGGCTACACCTTC
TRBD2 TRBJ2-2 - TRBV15 CATRESGRESGELFF TGTGCCACCAGAGAGAGCGGGAGGGAGTCCGGGGAGCTGTTTTTT
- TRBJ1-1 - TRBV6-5 CASSLPGGGRTEAFF TGTGCCAGCAGTTTACCTGGCGGGGGCCGGACTGAAGCTTTCTTT
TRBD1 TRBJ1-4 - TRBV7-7 CASSSGTAPNEKLFF TGTGCCAGCAGCTCCGGGACAGCCCCAAATGAAAAGCTGTTTTTT
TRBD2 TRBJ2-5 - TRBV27 CASSSGLAAQETQYF TGTGCCAGCAGTTCGGGACTAGCGGCACAAGAGACCCAGTACTTC
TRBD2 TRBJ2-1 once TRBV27 CATLGTSLYEQFF TGTGCCACGCTCGGGACTAGCTTATATGAGCAGTTCTTC
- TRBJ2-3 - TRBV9 CASSPGGSTDTQYF TGTGCCAGCAGCCCCGGTGGTAGCACAGATACGCAGTATTTT
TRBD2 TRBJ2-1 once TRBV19 CASSIYGLAGFRTYNEQFF TGTGCCAGTAGTATTTACGGCCTAGCGGGCTTCAGAACCTACAATGAGCAGTTCTTC
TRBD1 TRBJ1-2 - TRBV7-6 CASSLTGDVVHGYTF TGTGCCAGCAGCTTGACAGGGGATGTGGTTCATGGCTACACCTTC